The 8 T cell receptor beta chains below come from one sample, sequenced in a study of regulatory T cells in long-lasting Graves disease. The time point denotes: newly diagnosed GD, antithyroid drugs for less than 3 months. PBMCs were the source of the RNA used for TCR sequencing. In building TCR beta libraries, iRepertoire HTBI primers were used together with Arm-PCR of CDR3 regions. TCRdb fed the multiplex PCR reads into MiXCR, producing one record per CDR3 protein. The table lists approximately 540,000 distinct CDR3 sequences, about 12% of them singletons. The sample also formed part of further work on T cells in Graves' hyperthyroidism and ophthalmopathy.

The starting material was peripheral blood mononuclear cells (PBMCs), obtained at new diagnosis, from a patient treated with antithyroid drugs. Receptor source: a woman in her twenties or thirties with Graves disease.

This chain joins TRBV4-2 and TRBJ2-1; TRBD2 matches 8 bases. Germline V lookup: CDR1 LGHNA, CDR2 YNFKEQ. The V gene end was trimmed by 6 bases and the J gene end by 5 bases; junction bases not matched to a gene: 9. The CDR3 is 15 residues long. As DNA, the CDR3 is TGTGCCAGCAGAGGGCGGCTAGCGGGTAACAATGAGCAGTTCTTC. This translates into CASRGRLAGNNEQFF.

This clonotype was picked up many times. The CDR3 reads CAISEFGTSSQVEQYF. The CDR3 DNA follows: TGTGCCATCAGTGAGTTCGGGACCTCCTCCCAAGTCGAGCAGTACTTC. The rearrangement links TRBV10-3 to TRBJ2-7; D might be TRBD1 or TRBD2, each matching 5 bases. V was cut by 1 base and J by 6 bases, with 19 bases left in between. Germline values: CDR1 ENHRY, CDR2 SYGVKD. The CDR3 is made up of 16 amino acids.

This rearrangement joins TRBV20-1 to TRBJ1-4, with a tentative D call TRBD1 (5 bases). Germline CDR1 is DFQATT and CDR2 is SNEGSKA (reference sequence). Trimming took off 2 bases at V and 7 bases at J, with 20 bases between the two ends. The CDR3 contains 16 residues. CDR3 DNA: TGCAGTGCTAGACGGCCACAACCGGGACTATCTGAAAAACTGTTTTTT. It translates to CSARRPQPGLSEKLFF.

This clonotype was recorded many times. This sequence joins TRBV6-1 and TRBJ2-7; D not certain. Germline V gene data show CDR1 as MNHNS and CDR2 as SASEGT. Trimming pared 2 bases from V and 5 bases from J, leaving 10 bases between. This CDR3 comprises 13 residues. For the CDR3, the DNA is TGTGCCAGCAGTGAAAGAATGGAACACGAGCAGTACTTC. This translates into CASSERMEHEQYF.

The chain recombines TRBV27 with TRBJ1-6; possibly TRBD1 for D (6 bases). Looked up from germline, CDR1 is MNHEY and CDR2 is SMNVEV (reference sequence). The CDR3 covers 15 residues. V was trimmed by 5 bases and J by 7 bases, leaving 15 bases between them. CDR3 sequence (DNA): TGTGCCAGCAGTCTACAGGGAGACAAAAATTCACCCCTCCACTTT. Protein sequence: CASSLQGDKNSPLHF.

The chain's CDR3 is CASSEYNAGNTGELFF. CDR3 DNA: TGTGCCAGCAGTGAATATAACGCTGGGAACACCGGGGAGCTGTTTTTT. The chain recombines TRBV25-1 with TRBJ2-2; D is ambiguous. CDR1 is MGHDK, CDR2 SYGVNS, per germline. The CDR3 sequence is 16 residues long. Trimming cost V 0 bases and J 1 base, with 9 bases left between them.

This clonotype showed up many times. This chain joins TRBV27 and TRBJ1-1; D is undetermined. The V gene's germline CDR1 is MNHEY and CDR2 SMNVEV (reference sequence). Trimming stripped 4 bases from V and 6 bases from J, with 12 bases between. The CDR3 is made up of 13 amino acids. CDR3 residues: CASSSGLGPEAFF. CDR3 coding DNA: TGTGCCAGCAGTTCCGGATTAGGCCCTGAAGCTTTCTTT.

This clonotype showed up many times. V and J are TRBV11-2 and TRBJ2-1, with 8 bases fitting TRBD2. CDR1 SGHAT and CDR2 FQNNGV come from the germline V gene. J gave up 1 base and V 7 bases, and 9 bases lay outside the gene matches. This CDR3 comprises 16 residues. CDR3 protein: CASTNLLAESYNEQFF. CDR3 DNA sequence: TGTGCCAGCACCAACCTACTAGCGGAGTCCTACAATGAGCAGTTCTTC.